This entry is about one TCR beta chain. Its target is not known. The data belong to a study of T-cell memory formation after mild COVID-19. At the level of the study: Largely, TCR clusters stayed within a single donor. Notes on the study in general: Clones that contracted clustered mainly in CM and EM if CD4+ and in EMRA if CD8+.

There are 15 residues in the CDR3. Germline values: CDR1 MNHEY, CDR2 SVGAGI. V lost 6 bases to trimming and J lost 4 bases, with 15 bases between them. The 5'RACE method, run with constant-segment primers, produced TCR alpha and TCR beta cDNA libraries (carrying sample barcodes and UMIs). TCRdb processed the 5' RACE reads anew with MiXCR; each CDR3 protein has one entry. The sample holds 270,000 or so distinct CDR3 sequences; 18% are singletons and the top ten take 23%. The V and J genes are TRBV6-5 and TRBJ2-2, with D possibly matching TRBD1 (6 bases). The TCR sequence derives from a man aged 18 to 29 who had mild COVID-19 (a few samples of this study predate the infection). Cell type and time point are not known. Material for sequencing was PBMCs or a T cell subset sorted from them (not recorded which). CDR3 sequence (DNA): TGTGCCAGCAGCCCAAGCAGGGGTCCCACCGGGGAGCTGTTTTTT. Protein product: CASSPSRGPTGELFF.